One and the same sample provided the 20 T cell receptor beta chains below, sequenced in a study of cytomegalovirus exposure and HLA in healthy donors. Researchers ran the PCR with 60 Vbeta and 13 Jbeta primers. This table comes from immunoSEQ multiplex PCR, and its TCRdb copy is limited to in-frame clones, with some not included. The clone table shows 29,000 or so clones, with the ten largest holding 0.7% to 0.75%. Sequencing was done on a sample of PBMCs. Receptors were obtained from a young man in good health and CMV-seronegative.

Considering frequency, this clone is medium-sized (0.01 to 0.1%). This sequence joins TRBV4-3 and TRBJ2-1; 9 bases agree with TRBD2. CDR3 length: 17 residues. The germline CDR1 and CDR2 sequences are LGHNA and YSLEER. Losses at the gene ends were 0 bases for V and 9 bases for J; bases not matched to a gene: 12. The CDR3 loop reads CASSQDSSGVVFGEQFF. In DNA form, the CDR3 reads TGCGCCAGCAGCCAAGATTCTAGCGGGGTTGTCTTTGGTGAGCAGTTCTTC.

CDR3 loop: CASSSYGGEKLFF. The DNA for the CDR3 is TGCGCCAGCAGCTCCTACGGGGGAGAAAAACTGTTTTTT. The chain carries TRBV5-1 and TRBJ1-4, with D maybe TRBD1 (5 bases). Germline-derived CDR1 and CDR2 are SGHRS and YFSETQ. The CDR3 runs 13 residues. V was clipped by 3 bases and J by 8 bases, with 11 bases between them.

This chain connects TRBV15 to TRBJ1-5; D not certain. V lost 1 base to trimming and J lost 7 bases, with 8 bases between them. The germline V gene has CDR1 LNHNV and CDR2 YYDKDF (reference sequence). The CDR3 length is 13 residues. CDR3 loop: CATSRGGEQPQHF. DNA for the CDR3: TGTGCCACCAGCAGAGGGGGAGAGCAGCCCCAGCATTTT.

The gene calls are TRBV5-1 and TRBJ1-2, with 7 bases matching TRBD1. V shed 5 bases, J shed 6 bases, and the junction held 7 bases outside the gene matches. The CDR3 covers 13 residues. The germline CDR1 and CDR2 sequences are SGHRS and YFSETQ. The CDR3 loop is CASRPGTVDGYTF. The DNA for the CDR3 is TGCGCCAGCAGACCCGGGACAGTGGATGGCTACACCTTC.

CDR3 in amino acids: CASSRGQNTGELFF. The DNA of the CDR3 is TGTGCCAGCTCACGTGGACAGAACACCGGGGAGCTGTTTTTT. V gene TRBV18 combines with J gene TRBJ2-2; tentatively, D is TRBD1 (5 bases). The CDR3 has 14 residues. Germline CDR1 reads KGHSH; CDR2 reads LQKENI. Trimming removed 4 bases from V and 1 base from J, with 7 bases in between.

The rearrangement joins TRBV18 to TRBJ2-3; 11 nucleotides agree with TRBD1. With 1 base clipped from V and 4 bases from J, the junction kept 1 base outside the gene matches. Germline V CDR1 and CDR2: KGHSH, LQKENI. The CDR3 is 15 amino acids. CDR3 sequence (DNA): TGTGCCAGCTCACCACGGACAGGGGGCGCAGATACGCAGTATTTT. Its translation: CASSPRTGGADTQYF.

The V and J genes are TRBV6-5 and TRBJ1-2; D is perhaps TRBD1 (5 bases). CDR1 is MNHEY, CDR2 SVGAGI, per germline. V was shortened by 1 base and J by 1 base, with 13 bases between the two germline ends. This CDR3 has 16 residues. This CDR3 is CASSYLGWGGNYGYTF. CDR3 bases: TGTGCCAGCAGTTACTTAGGATGGGGGGGTAACTATGGCTACACCTTC.

V usage is TRBV7-2 and J usage is TRBJ2-7, with 10 bases aligning to TRBD2. The trim removed 5 bases at V and 0 bases at J, leaving 4 bases unmatched. The CDR3 totals 15 residues. Germline V gene sequence: CDR1 SGHTA, CDR2 FQGNSA. The CDR3 sequence: CASSVSGGTSYEQYF. CDR3 sequence (DNA): TGTGCCAGCAGCGTTAGCGGGGGGACCTCCTACGAGCAGTACTTC.

This chain joins TRBV7-2 and TRBJ1-5; TRBD1 matches 8 bases. The germline V gene encodes CDR1 SGHTA and CDR2 FQGNSA. The CDR3 loop spans 13 amino acids. V lost 5 bases and J lost 10; bases outside the gene matches: 7. The CDR3 DNA reads as TGTGCCAGCAGCAACGGACAGGGTCTTCCCCAGCATTTT. It is translated as CASSNGQGLPQHF.

This chain connects TRBV9 to TRBJ2-6; D is undetermined. The CDR3 loop spans 14 amino acids. The germline gives CDR1 SGDLS, CDR2 YYNGEE. Trimming stripped 1 base from V and 3 bases from J, with 5 bases between. For the CDR3, the DNA is TGTGCCAGCAGCGTATACAGTGGGGCCAACGTCCTGACTTTC. Amino acids: CASSVYSGANVLTF.

The chain uses TRBV5-4 and TRBJ2-4; D ambiguous. CDR3 length: 11 residues. Germline CDR1 is SGHNT and CDR2 is YYREEE (reference sequence). Trimming pared 0 bases from V and 9 bases from J, leaving 4 bases between. CDR3 nucleotide sequence: TGTGCCAGCAGCTTGGGCGTCATTCAGTACTTC. Translation gives CASSLGVIQYF.

The V gene is TRBV9, the J gene TRBJ1-1, with D uncertain. The V gene lost 4 bases and the J gene lost 8 bases, with 15 bases spanning the gap. The CDR3 is made up of 13 amino acids. CDR1 and CDR2 from the germline V gene are SGDLS and YYNGEE. Written as DNA, the CDR3 is TGTGCCAGCAGCTCTCACCCTAGGTCGGAAGCTTTCTTT. Translated: CASSSHPRSEAFF.

The chain recombines TRBV2 with TRBJ1-2; TRBD1 matches at 7 bases. After removal of 3 bases from V and 4 bases from J, the junction contained 14 bases not matched to a gene. The CDR3 spans 17 residues. Germline loops: CDR1 SNHLY, CDR2 FYNNEI. The CDR3 DNA sequence: TGTGCCAGCAGTGAGCCTCCTGGCAGGGGGGATTCCTATGGCTACACCTTC. Amino acids: CASSEPPGRGDSYGYTF.

The chain uses TRBV4-2 and TRBJ1-2, with D hard to call. The CDR3 contains 16 residues. Germline V gives CDR1 LGHNA, CDR2 YNFKEQ. V shed 0 bases and J shed 2 bases, with 13 bases lying between them. In nucleotides, the CDR3 is TGTGCCAGCAGCCAAGATGTAGAGGGCCGAAACTATGGCTACACCTTC. Protein sequence: CASSQDVEGRNYGYTF.

The chain has TRBV28 and TRBJ1-5; D is possibly TRBD1 (6 bases). V lost 2 bases and J 5 bases, leaving 10 bases between the germline ends. The CDR3 sequence is 14 residues long. Germline assignment: CDR1 MDHEN and CDR2 SYDVKM. CDR3 in amino acids: CASSLGRGHQPQHF. For the CDR3, the DNA is TGTGCCAGCAGTTTAGGCAGGGGTCATCAGCCCCAGCATTTT.

The chain joins TRBV6-5 to TRBJ2-2; maybe TRBD2 (6 bases). Trimming left V 5 bases short and J 3 bases short, with 13 bases between. From germline, CDR1 is MNHEY and CDR2 SVGAGI. The CDR3 extends over 15 amino acids. CDR3 DNA: TGTGCCAGCAGTGCCAGGGAGGTCGACACCGGGGAGCTGTTTTTT. Residues: CASSAREVDTGELFF.

The CDR3 loop reads CASSAGGGGGNTIYF. In DNA, the CDR3 is TGTGCCAGCAGCGCCGGTGGAGGAGGTGGAAACACCATATATTTT. The chain combines TRBV5-4 with TRBJ1-3, with D uncertain. The germline V gene has CDR1 SGHNT and CDR2 YYREEE (reference sequence). V gave up 4 bases and J gave up 3 bases, with 14 bases separating them. The CDR3 consists of 15 residues.

The chain combines TRBV2 with TRBJ1-3; D is unclear. In germline, CDR1 is SNHLY, CDR2 FYNNEI. V lost 2 bases and J 0 bases, leaving 5 bases between the germline ends. The CDR3 totals 14 residues. CDR3 sequence: CASSEISSGNTIYF. CDR3 nucleotides: TGTGCCAGCAGTGAAATCAGCTCTGGAAACACCATATATTTT.

The V gene is TRBV29-1, the J gene TRBJ2-1; 10 bases agree with TRBD1. V gave up 4 bases and J gave up 4 bases; unmatched junction bases: 1. The CDR3 has 13 amino acids. Germline CDR1 and CDR2: SQVTM and ANQGSEA. The CDR3 region is CSVGTGGYNEQFF. The CDR3 DNA is TGCAGCGTTGGGACAGGGGGTTACAATGAGCAGTTCTTC.

The V gene is TRBV5-1, the J gene TRBJ2-7; a possible D gene is TRBD2 (6 bases). V was cut by 4 bases and J by 6 bases, with 23 bases left in between. Germline loops: CDR1 SGHRS, CDR2 YFSETQ. The CDR3 is 16 residues long. This CDR3 reads CASSPLGPERAGEQYF. Written as DNA, the CDR3 is TGCGCCAGCAGCCCCTTGGGTCCCGAAAGAGCGGGCGAGCAGTACTTC.